These 2 T cell receptor beta chains share one sample of origin, sequenced in a study of T cell responses to AZD1222 COVID-19 vaccine. The table came from immunoSEQ multiplex PCR; TCRdb's copy has only in-frame clones and leaves some out. The profile shows 70,000 to 90,000 clones, roughly 83% of them singletons. The sample in question was peripheral blood, obtained on day 0 of AZD1222 vaccination. These receptors were obtained from an adult in good health.

The rearrangement links TRBV3-1 (or the pseudogene TRBV3-2) to TRBJ2-1; D may be TRBD1 (5 bases). Germline CDR1 is LGHDT and CDR2 is YNNKEL (reference sequence). Trimming left V 3 bases short and J 1 base short, with 16 bases between. The CDR3 extends over 17 amino acids. Here the CDR3 reads CASSHPLIQVSYNEQFF. The CDR3 nucleotides are TGTGCCAGCAGCCACCCGTTAATACAGGTGTCCTACAATGAGCAGTTCTTC.

With respect to this clone: This sample includes further DNA sequences coding for the same CDR3. This rearrangement joins TRBV7-9 to TRBJ2-3; D unresolved. Trimming took off 3 bases at V and 2 bases at J, with 3 bases between the two ends. This CDR3 is built from 12 residues. Germline CDR1 reads SEHNR; CDR2 reads FQNEAQ (reference sequence). The CDR3 DNA sequence: TGTGCCAGCAGCTTGGACACAGATACGCAGTATTTT. Translating it yields CASSLDTDTQYF.